The clone carrying this TCR beta chain has a single count. Compared with germline, one end of the junction differs, possibly owing to a read error. These data come from a study of shared clonotypes between healthy human individuals. The CDR3 is made up of 15 amino acids. The germline V gene has CDR1 MNHEY and CDR2 SVGAGI. Assay execution proceeded at the deep level. Measured with immunoSEQ multiplex PCR; TCRdb has only the in-frame clones, and not every one. The sample lists about 1.1 million clones, about 84% occurring once. The TCR was taken from a man in his late teens or twenties in good health. Some clones in this sample may be carry-over from other donors' samples. This sequence joins TRBV6-5 and TRBJ2-5; TRBD1 matches 9 bases. Material: memory CD4+ T cells from PBMCs. Subset reported: CD45RA-negative fraction. The CDR3 spells CASSQWDREAMVLDF. The DNA for the CDR3 is TGTGCCAGCAGTCAATGGGACAGGGAGGCTATGGTGCTTGACTTC.